These 2 T cell receptor beta chains were all obtained from the same sample, sequenced in a study of T-cell memory formation after mild COVID-19. Via MiXCR, TCRdb re-called the 5' RACE reads, giving one row per CDR3 protein. The repertoire has 120,000 or so distinct CDR3 sequences, over 15% of them found once; the top ten carry roughly 5.2%. Sequenced material: PBMCs or a T cell subset sorted from them (not recorded which). The receptors were sampled from a man aged 18 to 35 who had mild COVID-19 (a few samples of this study predate the infection). Cell type and time point are not known.

The rearrangement uses TRBV12-3 or TRBV12-4 and TRBJ2-2; 7 bases fit TRBD1. Trimming took 4 bases from V and 1 from J; bases not matched to a gene: 3. This CDR3 has 15 residues. The CDR3 loop is CASSSRGMNTGELFF. In nucleotides, the CDR3 is TGTGCCAGCAGTTCCAGGGGGATGAACACCGGGGAGCTGTTTTTT.

The genes are TRBV7-9 and TRBJ2-7; a possible D gene is TRBD2 (5 bases). CDR1 is SEHNR and CDR2 is FQNEAQ in the germline V gene (reference sequence). The CDR3 sequence is 11 residues long. Deletions cut 6 bases from V and 6 bases from J, with 9 bases between. CDR3 amino acids: CASSSRGEQYV. CDR3 sequence (DNA): TGTGCCAGCAGTTCCCGGGGCGAGCAGTACGTC.